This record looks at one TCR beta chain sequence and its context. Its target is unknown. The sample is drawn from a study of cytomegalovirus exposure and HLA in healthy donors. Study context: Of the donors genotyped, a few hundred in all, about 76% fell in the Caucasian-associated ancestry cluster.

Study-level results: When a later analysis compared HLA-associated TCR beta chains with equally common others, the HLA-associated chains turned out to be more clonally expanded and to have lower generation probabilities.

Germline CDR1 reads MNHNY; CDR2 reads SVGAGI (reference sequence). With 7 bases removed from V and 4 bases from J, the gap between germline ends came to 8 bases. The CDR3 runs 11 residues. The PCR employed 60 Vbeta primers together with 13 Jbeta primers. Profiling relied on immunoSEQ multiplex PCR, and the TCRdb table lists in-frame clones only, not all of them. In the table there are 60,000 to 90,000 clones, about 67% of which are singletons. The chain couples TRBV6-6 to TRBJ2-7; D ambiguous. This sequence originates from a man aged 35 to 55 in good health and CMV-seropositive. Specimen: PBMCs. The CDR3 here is CASMQAYEQYF. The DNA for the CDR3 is TGTGCCAGCATGCAGGCGTACGAGCAGTACTTC.